This T cell receptor (beta chain) was identified during a study of blood T cell repertoires in COVID-19. Study in general: Acute and convalescent COVID-19 specimens originated in the United States, Italy and Spain.

The CDR3 runs to 13 residues. Germline CDR1 reads LNHDA; CDR2 reads SQIVND (reference sequence). The trim removed 6 bases at V and 8 bases at J, leaving 7 bases unmatched. The data were produced by immunoSEQ multiplex PCR, yet TCRdb's version contains in-frame clones alone and is incomplete. The sample lists under 150,000 clones, around 81% seen once, with roughly 3% in the top ten. The rearrangement joins TRBV19 to TRBJ2-1, with 7 bases aligning to TRBD1. This TCR derives from a woman aged 40 to 49 with active or convalescent COVID-19. The sample consisted of peripheral blood. CDR3 coding DNA: TGTGCCAGTAGCAACAGGGGAGTGGATGAGCAGTTCTTC. Its translation is CASSNRGVDEQFF.